These 24 T cell receptor beta chains were sequenced from one sample in a study of CD8+CD57+ T cells in acquired aplastic anemia. For CDR3 and TCR beta VDJ profiling, genomic DNA was the template used. Using its own MiXCR run on the reads, TCRdb lists one record per CDR3 protein. This table holds 100,000 to 150,000 distinct CDR3 sequences, around two fifths found once. Sequencing was performed on sorted CD4+, CD8+, or CD8+CD57+ T cells (not recorded which) from PBMCs. These receptors originate from a human donor in good health, serving as a control.

This clonotype was seen at least ten times. The chain uses TRBV7-8 and TRBJ2-7; no clear D. This CDR3 spans 15 amino acids. Germline V gene data show CDR1 as SGHVS and CDR2 as FQNEAQ. The germline V and J ends were trimmed by 2 bases and 1 base, with 12 bases remaining between them. In nucleotides, the CDR3 is TGTGCCAGCAGCTTAAGTCTTCAGGCGTCCTACGAGCAGTACTTC. Its translation is CASSLSLQASYEQYF.

This clonotype was observed many times. This chain links TRBV7-2 with TRBJ2-7; TRBD2 agrees at 7 bases. The CDR3 length is 15 residues. Unmatched junction bases numbered 8, after V lost 4 bases and J lost 2 bases. Germline values: CDR1 SGHTA, CDR2 FQGNSA. The CDR3 protein is CASSSLAGPAYEQYF. CDR3 sequence (DNA): TGTGCCAGCAGCTCCTTAGCGGGCCCAGCCTACGAGCAGTACTTC.

Notes on this clonotype: A read error may explain this, as a much larger clone is one base away. This sequence joins TRBV5-4 and TRBJ2-1, with D perhaps given as TRBD1 or TRBD2 (5 bases each). The CDR3 is 14 amino acids. Germline V gives CDR1 SGHNT, CDR2 YYREEE (reference sequence). The CDR3: CASSLDGTRNGQFF. CDR3 in DNA: TGTGCCAGCAGCTTGGATGGGACGCGCAATGGGCAGTTCTTC.

Details on this clonotype: A read error may explain this, as a much larger clone is one base away. The chain uses TRBV28 and TRBJ2-7; D is perhaps TRBD1 (6 bases). The CDR3 contains 12 residues. Germline CDR1 and CDR2: MDHEN and SYDVKM. The V gene lost 8 bases and the J gene lost 9 bases, with 17 bases spanning the gap. CDR3 nucleotides: TGTGCCAGCGATACAGGGTACGATGGGCAGTACTTC. Translating it yields CASDTGYDGQYF.

This clonotype was seen many times. The chain carries TRBV10-2 and TRBJ1-5; D gene unclear. The length of the CDR3 is 13 residues. Between the trimmed V and J ends, which lost 4 bases and 0 bases, there was a span of 4 bases. Germline CDR1 reads WSHSY; CDR2 reads SAAADI. The CDR3: CASSVGSNQPQHF. CDR3 nucleotides: TGCGCCAGCAGTGTTGGTAGCAATCAGCCCCAGCATTTT.

The chain links TRBV19 to TRBJ1-5; D not certain. V lost 7 bases to trimming and J lost 0 bases, with 13 bases between them. The CDR3 has 15 amino acids. CDR1 LNHDA and CDR2 SQIVND come from the germline V gene (reference sequence). CDR3 sequence (DNA): TGTGCCAGTATTGGCGGAGCATATAGCAATCAGCCCCAGCATTTT. Translation: CASIGGAYSNQPQHF.

This clonotype was found many times. V usage is TRBV5-1 and J usage is TRBJ1-5; D may be TRBD1 (6 bases). V lost 0 bases and J 3 bases, leaving 10 bases between the germline ends. The CDR3 loop spans 15 amino acids. CDR1 is SGHRS, CDR2 YFSETQ, per germline. The CDR3 is CASSLGGGANQPQHF. In DNA form, the CDR3 reads TGCGCCAGCAGCTTGGGGGGGGGCGCCAATCAGCCCCAGCATTTT.

The chain employs TRBV10-3 and TRBJ1-1; perhaps TRBD1 as D (6 bases). Trimming pared 2 bases from V and 5 bases from J, leaving 18 bases between. This CDR3 region has 16 residues. CDR1 ENHRY and CDR2 SYGVKD come from the germline V gene. CDR3 protein: CAISERGGVSGTEAFF. For the CDR3, the DNA is TGTGCCATCAGTGAGAGAGGGGGGGTGAGCGGGACTGAAGCTTTCTTT.

This clonotype was counted a few times. The chain combines TRBV24-1 with TRBJ2-7; D is uncertain. The germline V and J ends were trimmed by 4 bases and 3 bases, with 6 bases remaining between them. There are 12 residues in the CDR3. Germline V CDR1 and CDR2: KGHDR, SFDVKD. CDR3 bases: TGTGCCACCAGTGAGACGAGCTACGAGCAGTACTTC. Translated, it gives CATSETSYEQYF.

This clonotype came up many times. The gene calls are TRBV5-5 and TRBJ2-2; D perhaps matches TRBD1 (5 bases). Trimming cost V 2 bases and J 8 bases, with 16 bases left between them. Germline V CDR1 and CDR2: SGHKS, YYEKEE (reference sequence). This CDR3 spans 15 amino acids. CDR3 DNA: TGTGCCAGCAGCTTTTCGGACACCCCTGGTGGGGAGCTGTTTTTT. This gives the protein CASSFSDTPGGELFF.

This clonotype was counted once. The CDR3 sequence: CASSLDRQGPSPLHF. In DNA form, the CDR3 reads TGCGCCAGCAGCTTGGATCGGCAGGGCCCCTCACCCCTCCACTTT. V is TRBV5-1 and J is TRBJ1-6; perhaps TRBD1 as D (5 bases). CDR3 size: 15 residues. CDR1 is SGHRS and CDR2 is YFSETQ in the germline V gene. V gave up 0 bases and J gave up 10 bases, with 14 bases separating them.

In DNA form, the CDR3 reads TGTGCCAGTAGTCACGGGACTAGCGTTTTCTACGAGCAGTACTTC. Residues: CASSHGTSVFYEQYF. The chain employs TRBV4-2 and TRBJ2-7; TRBD2 matches at 10 bases. The V segment lost 9 bases and the J segment 3 bases; nucleotides outside the gene matches: 11. The germline gives CDR1 LGHNA, CDR2 YNFKEQ. The CDR3 covers 15 residues.

About this clonotype: This may be a read error, as it is one base from a much larger clone. CDR3 DNA sequence: TGTGCCAGCAGCTCCCGGGCTGGGGATTCACCCCTCCACTTT. Translated: CASSSRAGDSPLHF. This sequence joins TRBV7-8 and TRBJ1-6; D call uncertain. The CDR3 extends over 14 amino acids. Trimming left V 4 bases short and J 8 bases short, with 12 bases between. The germline V gene encodes CDR1 SGHVS and CDR2 FQNEAQ.

This clonotype was observed at least ten times. This chain links TRBV19 with TRBJ1-1; D ambiguous. The length of the CDR3 is 14 residues. Between the trimmed V and J ends, which lost 7 bases and 4 bases, there was a span of 16 bases. The germline gives CDR1 LNHDA, CDR2 SQIVND (reference sequence). CDR3 loop: CASTSLGRRTEAFF. The DNA for the CDR3 is TGTGCCAGTACCTCGCTCGGGCGTCGCACTGAAGCTTTCTTT.

The chain has TRBV6-1 and TRBJ2-3, with 10 bases that match TRBD2. The V gene end was trimmed by 2 bases and the J gene end by 3 bases; junction bases not matched to a gene: 8. From germline, CDR1 is MNHNS and CDR2 SASEGT. The CDR3 is made up of 17 amino acids. CDR3 DNA: TGTGCCAGCAGTGAAACCCCACTAGCGGGACAAACAGATACGCAGTATTTT. Translated, it gives CASSETPLAGQTDTQYF.

The chain couples TRBV4-1 to TRBJ2-7; D gene uncertain. The germline V gene encodes CDR1 MGHRA and CDR2 YSYEKL. V was trimmed by 0 bases and J by 0 bases, leaving 9 bases between them. This CDR3 contains 15 residues. In DNA, the CDR3 is TGCGCCAGCAGCCAAGATTGGGGTAGCTCCTACGAGCAGTACTTC. Protein product: CASSQDWGSSYEQYF.

This clonotype was found many times. The CDR3 DNA is TGTGCCAGCAGTCCCCCGGGGCGGGACCGGGGTGGCTACACCTTC. This encodes CASSPPGRDRGGYTF. The chain joins TRBV2 to TRBJ1-2; a possible D gene is TRBD1 (5 bases). V was trimmed by 5 bases and J by 7 bases, leaving 20 bases between them. CDR3 size: 15 residues. Germline-derived CDR1 and CDR2 are SNHLY and FYNNEI. Complete variable domain (other parts from reference TRBV2 and TRBJ1-2): EPEVTQTPSHQVTQMGQEVILRCVPISNHLYFYWYRQILGQKVEFLVSFYNNEISEKSEIFDDQFSVERPDGSNFTLKIRSTKLEDSAMYFCASSPPGRDRGGYTFGSGTRLTVV.

J is TRBJ2-2 and V is TRBV29-1; 7 bases map to TRBD1. The J segment lost 8 bases and the V segment lost 7 bases, leaving 10 bases of the junction unmatched. In germline, CDR1 is SQVTM, CDR2 ANQGSEA. The CDR3 sequence is 13 residues long. The chain's CDR3 is CSAQQGIQGELFF. CDR3 nucleotides: TGCAGCGCCCAACAGGGGATCCAGGGGGAGCTGTTTTTT.

This chain connects TRBV29-1 to TRBJ1-2, with 7 bases lining up with TRBD1. Germline lookup yields CDR1 SQVTM and CDR2 ANQGSEA. V trimming: 7 bases; J trimming: 1 base; junction bases outside the gene matches: 6. This CDR3 comprises 13 residues. CDR3 bases: TGCAGCGCCACCCGGGACAGTAACTATGGCTACACCTTC. Encoded protein: CSATRDSNYGYTF.

This clonotype appeared many times. The chain couples TRBV2 to TRBJ1-2; possible D gene TRBD1, 5 bases. CDR3 length: 18 amino acids. Trimming cost V 1 base and J 8 bases, with 26 bases left between them. The germline gives CDR1 SNHLY, CDR2 FYNNEI. CDR3 nucleotides: TGTGCCAGCAGTGAAGGAGGTTTCTGGAGGGGACGGGGTCGCGGCTACACCTTC. Amino acid sequence: CASSEGGFWRGRGRGYTF.

V usage is TRBV27 and J usage is TRBJ2-7, with 9 bases aligning to TRBD1. V lost 5 bases and J lost 5; bases outside the gene matches: 10. CDR1 and CDR2 from the germline V gene are MNHEY and SMNVEV (reference sequence). The CDR3 length is 15 residues. CDR3 region: CASSHDRGRWDEQYF. In nucleotides, the CDR3 is TGTGCCAGCAGTCACGACAGGGGGAGGTGGGACGAGCAGTACTTC.

This clonotype occurred many times. The J gene is TRBJ2-3, the V gene TRBV9, with unresolved D. Germline V gives CDR1 SGDLS, CDR2 YYNGEE. V was pared by 0 bases and J by 0 bases, with 8 bases between. The CDR3 spans 15 residues. In DNA, the CDR3 is TGTGCCAGCAGCGTAGGTGGAGCTAGCACAGATACGCAGTATTTT. It codes for CASSVGGASTDTQYF.

Ten or more counts support this clonotype. The CDR3 reads CASSIDRLANNEQFF. The CDR3 coding sequence is TGTGCCAGTAGTATAGATCGACTAGCCAACAATGAGCAGTTCTTC. J is TRBJ2-1 and V is TRBV19; 7 bases are shared with TRBD2. This CDR3 comprises 15 residues. From germline, CDR1 is LNHDA and CDR2 SQIVND (reference sequence). V trimming: 0 bases; J trimming: 5 bases; junction bases outside the gene matches: 4.

This chain joins TRBV24-1 and TRBJ2-7; TRBD1 matches at 10 bases. Germline CDR1 KGHDR, CDR2 SFDVKD. V lost 4 bases, J lost 3 bases, and 5 bases stayed unmatched. The CDR3 extends over 15 amino acids. The DNA for the CDR3 is TGTGCCACCAGTGACGCCGGGACAGGGGTCTACGAGCAGTACTTC. Protein sequence: CATSDAGTGVYEQYF.